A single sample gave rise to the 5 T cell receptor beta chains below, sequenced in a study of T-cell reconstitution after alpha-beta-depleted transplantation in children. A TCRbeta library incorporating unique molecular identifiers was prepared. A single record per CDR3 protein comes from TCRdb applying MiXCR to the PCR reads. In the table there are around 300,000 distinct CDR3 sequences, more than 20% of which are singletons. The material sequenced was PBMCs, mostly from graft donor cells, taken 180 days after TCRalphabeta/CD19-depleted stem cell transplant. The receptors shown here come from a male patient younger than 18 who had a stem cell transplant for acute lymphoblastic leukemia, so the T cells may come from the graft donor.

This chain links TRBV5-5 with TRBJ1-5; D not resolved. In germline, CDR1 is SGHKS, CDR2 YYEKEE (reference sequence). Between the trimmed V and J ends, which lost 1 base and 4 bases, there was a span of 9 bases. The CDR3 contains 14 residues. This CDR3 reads CASSLWGKNQPQHF. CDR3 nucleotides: TGTGCCAGCAGCTTGTGGGGAAAGAATCAGCCCCAGCATTTT.

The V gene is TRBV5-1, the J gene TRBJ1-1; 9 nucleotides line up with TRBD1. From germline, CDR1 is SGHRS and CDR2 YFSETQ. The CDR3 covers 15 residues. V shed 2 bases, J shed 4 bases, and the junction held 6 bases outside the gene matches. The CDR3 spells CASSLRTGVSTEAFF. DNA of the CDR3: TGCGCCAGCAGCTTACGGACAGGGGTTAGCACTGAAGCTTTCTTT.

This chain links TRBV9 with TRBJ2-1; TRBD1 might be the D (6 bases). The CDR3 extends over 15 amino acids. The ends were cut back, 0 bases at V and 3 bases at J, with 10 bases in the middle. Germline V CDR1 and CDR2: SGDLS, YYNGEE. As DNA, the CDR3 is TGTGCCAGCAGCGTAGTCCCAGGGGACTACAATGAGCAGTTCTTC. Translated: CASSVVPGDYNEQFF.

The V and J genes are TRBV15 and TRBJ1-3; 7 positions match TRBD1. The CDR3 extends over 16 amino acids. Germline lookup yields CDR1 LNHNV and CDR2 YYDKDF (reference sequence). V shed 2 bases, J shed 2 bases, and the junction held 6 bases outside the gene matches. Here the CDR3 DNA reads TGTGCCACCAGCAGACCCCGGGACAGCCCTGGAAACACCATATATTTT. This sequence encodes CATSRPRDSPGNTIYF.

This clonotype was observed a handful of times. This chain's CDR3 is CASSVGAGYYGYTF. In nucleotides, the CDR3 is TGTGCCAGCAGTGTAGGGGCCGGGTACTATGGCTACACCTTC. This sequence joins TRBV6-2 or TRBV6-3 and TRBJ1-2; D may be TRBD1 (5 bases). Trimming removed 5 bases at V and 3 bases at J, with 13 bases between. The CDR3 is 14 amino acids. Germline V gene lookup returns CDR1 MNHEY and CDR2 SVGEGT.